The present T cell receptor beta chain was sequenced within a study of T cell repertoires in cytomegalovirus infection. Study-wide context: It can be stated that public TCR beta signatures indicated CMV infection as well as a matching HLA type.

Turning to this clonotype: Antigen unknown.

TCRdb recomputed calls from the reads with MiXCR, one row per CDR3 protein. The sample records roughly 600,000 distinct CDR3 sequences, less than 25% being singletons. Study conclusions and caveats: Individuals carrying CMV plus the relevant HLA were identified by cumulative frequency of public TCR beta families. Clonotype analysis showed dominance of the ex vivo response by HLA-C-restricted CMV-specific TCR beta clonotypes.

Germline V gene data show CDR1 as SEHNR and CDR2 as FQNEAQ (reference sequence). The CDR3 totals 13 residues. The ends were cut back, 5 bases at V and 9 bases at J, with 15 bases in the middle. Sequencing was performed on CD8+ T cells from PBMCs. The V call is TRBV7-9, the J call TRBJ2-3, with D possibly being TRBD1 or TRBD2 (5 bases each). The receptor was isolated from a human donor in good health (CMV status not recorded). Some clones in this sample may be carry-over from other donors' samples. CDR3 region: CASSPLGPRTQYF. Written as DNA, the CDR3 is TGTGCCAGCAGCCCCCTGGGACCGAGAACGCAGTATTTT.